These 10 T cell receptor beta chains were sequenced from one sample in a study of CD8 T cells in ankylosing spondylitis. TCRdb itself ran the 5' RACE reads through MiXCR, one entry per CDR3 protein. The table records about 480,000 distinct CDR3 sequences, more than 15% of them present only once. Study results and caveats: What seemed typical of ankylosing spondylitis blood was a TCR beta motif built from under 10 highly homologous variants.

These receptors have no identified antigens. Sequencing input: blood, either unsorted or a sorted T cell fraction (not recorded which). The receptors shown here come from a male donor with ankylosing spondylitis.

This clonotype was seen only a few times. V gene TRBV12-3 or TRBV12-4 combines with J gene TRBJ2-3; 8 bases match TRBD1. The CDR3 runs to 14 residues. V lost 1 base and J lost 5; bases outside the gene matches: 2. CDR3 nucleotides: TGTGCCAGCAGTTTAGGGACAGGGAGAGATACGCAGTATTTT. Protein sequence: CASSLGTGRDTQYF.

The sample holds many counts of this clonotype. V is TRBV3-1 and J is TRBJ1-1, with a tentative D call TRBD1 (5 bases). V gave up 0 bases and J gave up 4 bases, with 15 bases separating them. This CDR3 is built from 16 residues. CDR1 is LGHDT and CDR2 is YNNKEL in the germline V gene (reference sequence). CDR3 sequence (DNA): TGTGCCAGCAGCCAAGACCGGGCCCTGGGGACCACTGAAGCTTTCTTT. Residues: CASSQDRALGTTEAFF.

This clonotype was seen more than once but under ten times. This rearrangement joins TRBV21-1 to TRBJ1-2; the table's D call, TRBD1, was not checked against the DNA. TRBV21-1 is a listed pseudogene. The CDR3 is 13 residues long. For the CDR3, the DNA is TGTGCCAGCAGCCCCCGGGCAGCCTATGGCTACACCTTC. This encodes CASSPRAAYGYTF.

V and J are TRBV5-7 and TRBJ2-1, with 10 bases aligning to TRBD1. TRBV5-7 is an open reading frame whose function is uncertain. The CDR3 covers 15 residues. Trimming at V came to 0 bases and at J to 5 bases, leaving 2 bases not matched to a gene. CDR3 loop: CASSLVGTGDNEQFF. Here the CDR3 DNA reads TGTGCCAGCAGCTTGGTGGGGACAGGGGACAATGAGCAGTTCTTC.

The gene calls are TRBV6-1 and TRBJ1-1, with D uncertain. The length of the CDR3 is 15 residues. Trimming took 6 bases from V and 1 from J, leaving 15 bases between them. CDR1 is MNHNS, CDR2 SASEGT, per germline. The CDR3 nucleotides are TGTGCCAGCAGGACGGGAGAAGTGGGGAACACTGAAGCTTTCTTT. Protein product: CASRTGEVGNTEAFF.

The rearrangement joins TRBV6-1 to TRBJ2-5; TRBD1 matches 9 bases. CDR1 and CDR2 from the germline V gene are MNHNS and SASEGT. V shed 5 bases and J 6 bases; nucleotides not matched to a gene: 10. This CDR3 has 15 amino acids. The DNA for the CDR3 is TGTGCCAGCAGTCCCTACGGGACAGGGTGGAAGACCCAGTACTTC. It encodes CASSPYGTGWKTQYF.

This clonotype was counted many times. The chain uses TRBV12-3 or TRBV12-4 and TRBJ2-7; D remains ambiguous. The CDR3 is 16 residues long. V lost 1 base and J 1 base, leaving 14 bases between the germline ends. The CDR3 DNA sequence: TGTGCCAGCAGTTTAGGGCATGTAGGCCAGTCCTACGAGCAGTACTTC. Its translation: CASSLGHVGQSYEQYF.

CDR3 sequence reads: CASSQVRSTEAFF. The CDR3 nucleotides are TGTGCCAGCAGCCAAGTTAGGAGTACTGAAGCTTTCTTT. The chain carries TRBV14 and TRBJ1-1, with D unclear. CDR1 is SGHDN, CDR2 FVKESK, per germline. The CDR3 totals 13 residues. V was clipped by 1 base and J by 5 bases, with 8 bases between them.

The CDR3, as DNA: TGCAGCGTGGGTACAGGGGCCGGGGAGCTGTTTTTT. Translated, it gives CSVGTGAGELFF. The rearrangement joins TRBV29-1 to TRBJ2-2, with 7 bases fitting TRBD1. The CDR3 covers 12 residues. Losses at the gene ends were 6 bases for V and 6 bases for J; bases not matched to a gene: 4. Germline values: CDR1 SQVTM, CDR2 ANQGSEA.

The CDR3 loop reads CASNAGRALDSYGYTF. In nucleotides, the CDR3 is TGTGCCAGCAACGCTGGTCGGGCCCTAGATTCCTATGGCTACACCTTC. The J gene is TRBJ1-2, the V gene TRBV12-3 or TRBV12-4; D remains ambiguous. The CDR3 runs 16 residues. V shed 7 bases and J shed 4 bases, with 22 bases lying between them.